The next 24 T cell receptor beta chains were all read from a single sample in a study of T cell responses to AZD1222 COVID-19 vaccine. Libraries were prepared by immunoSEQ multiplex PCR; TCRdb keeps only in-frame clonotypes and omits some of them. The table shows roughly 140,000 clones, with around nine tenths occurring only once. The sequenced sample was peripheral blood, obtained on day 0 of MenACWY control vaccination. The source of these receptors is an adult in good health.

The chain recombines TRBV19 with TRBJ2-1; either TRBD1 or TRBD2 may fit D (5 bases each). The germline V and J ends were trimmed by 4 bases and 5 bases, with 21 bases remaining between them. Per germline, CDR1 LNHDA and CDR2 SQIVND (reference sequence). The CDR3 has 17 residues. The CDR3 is CASSRSLAERGNNEQFF. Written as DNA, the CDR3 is TGTGCCAGTAGTAGATCCCTGGCTGAGAGGGGAAACAATGAGCAGTTCTTC.

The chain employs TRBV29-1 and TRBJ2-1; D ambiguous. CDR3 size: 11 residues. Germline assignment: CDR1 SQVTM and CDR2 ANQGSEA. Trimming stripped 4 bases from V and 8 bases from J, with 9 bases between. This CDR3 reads CSVGEIDEQFF. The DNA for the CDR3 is TGCAGCGTTGGCGAAATCGATGAGCAGTTCTTC.

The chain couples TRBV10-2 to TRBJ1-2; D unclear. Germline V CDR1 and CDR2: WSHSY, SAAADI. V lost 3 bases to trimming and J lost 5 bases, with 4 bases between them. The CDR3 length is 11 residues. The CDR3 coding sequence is TGCGCCAGCAGTGATAGTTATGGCTACACCTTC. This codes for CASSDSYGYTF.

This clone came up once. Here the CDR3 reads CASSMDRGPQHF. Here the CDR3 DNA reads TGTGCCAGTAGTATGGACAGAGGGCCCCAGCATTTT. V gene TRBV19 combines with J gene TRBJ1-5; possible D gene TRBD1, 6 bases. The CDR3 consists of 12 residues. Per the germline V gene, CDR1 is LNHDA and CDR2 is SQIVND (reference sequence). The V end was cut by 3 bases, the J end by 9 bases, with 9 bases between. Looking up the rest from reference TRBV19 and TRBJ1-5 gives the full variable domain: DGGITQSPKYLFRKEGQNVTLSCEQNLNHDAMYWYRQDPGQGLRLIYYSQIVNDFQKGDIAEGYSVSREKKESFPLTVTSAQKNPTAFYLCASSMDRGPQHFGDGTRLSIL.

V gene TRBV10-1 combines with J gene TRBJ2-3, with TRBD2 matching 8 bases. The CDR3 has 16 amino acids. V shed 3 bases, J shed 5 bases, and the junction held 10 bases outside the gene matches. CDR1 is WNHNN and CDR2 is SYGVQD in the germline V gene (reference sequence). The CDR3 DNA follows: TGCGCCAGCAGTGACCGTGGGACTAGTAGTATAGATACGCAGTATTTT. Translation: CASSDRGTSSIDTQYF.

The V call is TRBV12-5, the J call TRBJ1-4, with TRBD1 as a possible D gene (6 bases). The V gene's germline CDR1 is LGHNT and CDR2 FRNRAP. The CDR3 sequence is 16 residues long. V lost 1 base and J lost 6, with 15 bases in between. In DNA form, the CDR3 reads TGTGCTAGTGGTTTGGCCTGGACAGAGGGCGATGAAAAACTGTTTTTT. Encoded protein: CASGLAWTEGDEKLFF.

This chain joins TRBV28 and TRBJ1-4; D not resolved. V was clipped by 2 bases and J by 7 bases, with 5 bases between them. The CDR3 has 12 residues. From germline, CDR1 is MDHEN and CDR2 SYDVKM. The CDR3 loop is CASSLATEKLFF. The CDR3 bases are TGTGCCAGCAGTTTAGCAACTGAAAAACTGTTTTTT.

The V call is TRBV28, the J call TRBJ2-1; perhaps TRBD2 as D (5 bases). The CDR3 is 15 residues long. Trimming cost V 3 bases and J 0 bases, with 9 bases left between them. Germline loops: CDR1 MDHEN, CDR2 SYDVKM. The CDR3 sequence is CASSLEASSYNEQFF. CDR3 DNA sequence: TGTGCCAGCAGTTTGGAGGCCAGCTCCTACAATGAGCAGTTCTTC.

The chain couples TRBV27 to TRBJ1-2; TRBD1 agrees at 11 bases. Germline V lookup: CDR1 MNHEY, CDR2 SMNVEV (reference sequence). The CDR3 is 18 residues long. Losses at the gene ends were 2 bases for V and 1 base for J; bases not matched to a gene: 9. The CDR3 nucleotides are TGTGCCAGCAGTTTAACGGGACAGGGGGATCTTCTTAACTATGGCTACACCTTC. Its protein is CASSLTGQGDLLNYGYTF.

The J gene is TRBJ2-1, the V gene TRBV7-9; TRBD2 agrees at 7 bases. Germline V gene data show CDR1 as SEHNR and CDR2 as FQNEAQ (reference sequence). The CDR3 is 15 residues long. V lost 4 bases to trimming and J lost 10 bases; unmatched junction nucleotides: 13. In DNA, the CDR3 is TGTGCCAGCAGCTCGTACTTGCAACGGGGGGAAGAGCAGTTCTTC. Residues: CASSSYLQRGEEQFF.

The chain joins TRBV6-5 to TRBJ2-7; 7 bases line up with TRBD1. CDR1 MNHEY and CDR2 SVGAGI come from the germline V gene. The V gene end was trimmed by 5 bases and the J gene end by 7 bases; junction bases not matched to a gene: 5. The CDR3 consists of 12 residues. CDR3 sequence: CASSQTGSEQYF. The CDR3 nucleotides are TGTGCCAGCAGTCAGACAGGGAGTGAGCAGTACTTC.

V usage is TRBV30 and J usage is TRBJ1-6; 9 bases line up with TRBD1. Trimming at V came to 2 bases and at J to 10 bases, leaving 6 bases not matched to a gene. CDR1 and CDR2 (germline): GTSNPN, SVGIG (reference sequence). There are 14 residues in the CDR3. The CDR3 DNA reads TGTGCCTGGAGTATGGGACAGGGAGGATCACCCCTCCACTTT. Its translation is CAWSMGQGGSPLHF.

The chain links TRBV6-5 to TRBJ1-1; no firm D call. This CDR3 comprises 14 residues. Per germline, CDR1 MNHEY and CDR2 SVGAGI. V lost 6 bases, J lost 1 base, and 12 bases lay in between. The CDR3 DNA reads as TGTGCCAGCAGCCTATACCTCCGGAACACTGAAGCTTTCTTT. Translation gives CASSLYLRNTEAFF.

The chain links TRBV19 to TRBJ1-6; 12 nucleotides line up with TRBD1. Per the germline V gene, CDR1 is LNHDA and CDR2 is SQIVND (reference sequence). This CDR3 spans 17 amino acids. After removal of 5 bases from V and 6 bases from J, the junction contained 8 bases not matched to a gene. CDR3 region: CASSDPGTGGSNSPLHF. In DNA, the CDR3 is TGTGCCAGTAGTGATCCCGGGACAGGGGGCAGTAATTCACCCCTCCACTTT. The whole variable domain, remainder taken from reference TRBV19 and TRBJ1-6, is DGGITQSPKYLFRKEGQNVTLSCEQNLNHDAMYWYRQDPGQGLRLIYYSQIVNDFQKGDIAEGYSVSREKKESFPLTVTSAQKNPTAFYLCASSDPGTGGSNSPLHFGNGTRLTVT.

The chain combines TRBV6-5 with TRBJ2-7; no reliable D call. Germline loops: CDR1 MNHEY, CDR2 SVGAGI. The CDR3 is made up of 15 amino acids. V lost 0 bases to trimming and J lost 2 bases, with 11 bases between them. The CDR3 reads CASSYSTQRTYEQYF. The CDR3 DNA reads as TGTGCCAGCAGTTACTCGACCCAAAGGACCTACGAGCAGTACTTC.

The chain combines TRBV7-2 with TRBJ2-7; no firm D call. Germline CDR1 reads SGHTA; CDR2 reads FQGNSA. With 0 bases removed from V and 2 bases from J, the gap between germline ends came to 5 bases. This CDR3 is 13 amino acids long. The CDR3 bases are TGTGCCAGCAGCTTAGCGGTCACCTACGAGCAGTACTTC. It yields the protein CASSLAVTYEQYF.

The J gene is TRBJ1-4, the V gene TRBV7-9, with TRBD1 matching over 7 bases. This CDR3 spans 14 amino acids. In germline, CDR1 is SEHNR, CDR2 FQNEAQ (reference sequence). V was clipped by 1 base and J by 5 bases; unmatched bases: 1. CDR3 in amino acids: CASSLGQGNEKLFF. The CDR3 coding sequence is TGTGCCAGCAGCTTAGGACAGGGCAATGAAAAACTGTTTTTT.

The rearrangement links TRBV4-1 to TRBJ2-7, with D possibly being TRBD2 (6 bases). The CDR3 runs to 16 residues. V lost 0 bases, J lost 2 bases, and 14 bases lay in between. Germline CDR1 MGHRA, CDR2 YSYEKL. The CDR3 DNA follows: TGCGCCAGCAGCCAAGATATAGGAGGGACGACCTACGAGCAGTACTTC. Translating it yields CASSQDIGGTTYEQYF.

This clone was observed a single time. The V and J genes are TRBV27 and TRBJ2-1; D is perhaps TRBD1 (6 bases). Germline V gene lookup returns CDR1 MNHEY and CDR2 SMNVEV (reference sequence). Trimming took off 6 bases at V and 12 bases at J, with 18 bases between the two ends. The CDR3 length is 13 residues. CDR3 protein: CASSQGSRAGQFF. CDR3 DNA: TGTGCCAGCAGCCAGGGGAGTAGGGCAGGGCAGTTCTTC.

The CDR3 spells CASSLGLRNTIYF. The CDR3, as DNA: TGTGCCAGCAGCTTAGGACTAAGAAACACCATATATTTT. The chain employs TRBV7-2 and TRBJ1-3, with D hard to call. Looked up from germline, CDR1 is SGHTA and CDR2 is FQGNSA. V lost 1 base, J lost 5 bases, and 6 bases lay in between. The CDR3 covers 13 residues.

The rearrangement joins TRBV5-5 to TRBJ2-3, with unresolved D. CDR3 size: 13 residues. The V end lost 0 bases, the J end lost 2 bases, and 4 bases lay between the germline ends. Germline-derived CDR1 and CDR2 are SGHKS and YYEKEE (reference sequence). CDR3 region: CASSLEITDTQYF. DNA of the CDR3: TGTGCCAGCAGCTTGGAGATCACAGATACGCAGTATTTT.

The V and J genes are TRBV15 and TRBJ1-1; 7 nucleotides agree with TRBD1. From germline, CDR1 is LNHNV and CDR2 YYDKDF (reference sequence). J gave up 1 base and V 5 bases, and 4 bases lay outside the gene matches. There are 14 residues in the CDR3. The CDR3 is CATSGQDENTEAFF. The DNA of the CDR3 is TGTGCCACCAGCGGACAGGATGAGAACACTGAAGCTTTCTTT.

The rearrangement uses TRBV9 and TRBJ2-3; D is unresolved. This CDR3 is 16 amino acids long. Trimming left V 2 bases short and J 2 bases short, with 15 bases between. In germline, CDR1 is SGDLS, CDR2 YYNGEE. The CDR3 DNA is TGTGCCAGCAGCGTCGGACGCCGGACCCCCACAGATACGCAGTATTTT. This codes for CASSVGRRTPTDTQYF.

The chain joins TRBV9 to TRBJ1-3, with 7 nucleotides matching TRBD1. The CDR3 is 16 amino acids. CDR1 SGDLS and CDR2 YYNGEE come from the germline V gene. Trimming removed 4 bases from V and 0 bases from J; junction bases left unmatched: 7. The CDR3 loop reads CASSFTTGVSGNTIYF. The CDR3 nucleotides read TGTGCCAGCAGCTTTACCACAGGGGTCTCTGGAAACACCATATATTTT.